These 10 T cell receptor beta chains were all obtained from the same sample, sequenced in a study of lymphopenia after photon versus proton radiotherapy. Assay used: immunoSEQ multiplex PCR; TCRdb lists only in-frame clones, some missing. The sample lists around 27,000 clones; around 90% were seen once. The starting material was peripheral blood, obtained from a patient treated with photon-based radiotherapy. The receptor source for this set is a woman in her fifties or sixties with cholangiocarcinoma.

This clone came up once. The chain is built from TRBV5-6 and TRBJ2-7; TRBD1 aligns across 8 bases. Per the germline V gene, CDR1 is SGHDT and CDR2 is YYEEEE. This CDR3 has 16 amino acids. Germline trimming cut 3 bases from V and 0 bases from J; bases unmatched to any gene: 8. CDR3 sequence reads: CASSSTRQGYSYEQYF. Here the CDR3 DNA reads TGTGCCAGCAGCTCGACCCGACAGGGGTACTCCTACGAGCAGTACTTC.

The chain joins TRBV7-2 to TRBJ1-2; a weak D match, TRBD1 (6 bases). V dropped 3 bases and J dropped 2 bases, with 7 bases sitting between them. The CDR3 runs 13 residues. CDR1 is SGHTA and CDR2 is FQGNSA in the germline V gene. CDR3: CASSLGANYGYTF. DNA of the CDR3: TGTGCCAGCAGCTTGGGGGCGAACTATGGCTACACCTTC.

In DNA form, the CDR3 reads TGTGCCAGCAGCTTAGTGGACAGACTTCAACTGTTTTTT. Encoded protein: CASSLVDRLQLFF. The V gene is TRBV11-2, the J gene TRBJ1-4; perhaps TRBD1 as D (6 bases). V was clipped by 1 base and J by 12 bases, with 12 bases between them. The CDR3 has 13 amino acids. CDR1 SGHAT and CDR2 FQNNGV come from the germline V gene.

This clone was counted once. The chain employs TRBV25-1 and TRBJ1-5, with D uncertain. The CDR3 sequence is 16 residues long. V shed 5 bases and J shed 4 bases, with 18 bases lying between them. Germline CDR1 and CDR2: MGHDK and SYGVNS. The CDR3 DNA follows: TGTGCCAGCAGTAAAGCGGGCCTCGAGGGTAATCAGCCCCAGCATTTT. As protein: CASSKAGLEGNQPQHF. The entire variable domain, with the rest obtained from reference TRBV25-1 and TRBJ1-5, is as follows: EADIYQTPRYLVIGTGKKITLECSQTMGHDKMYWYQQDPGMELHLIHYSYGVNSTEKGDLSSESTVSRIRTEHFPLTLESARPSHTSQYLCASSKAGLEGNQPQHFGDGTRLSIL.

The CDR3 region is CASSLLPVTSYGYTF. In nucleotides, the CDR3 is TGTGCCAGCAGCTTGTTACCAGTCACCTCCTATGGCTACACCTTC. This rearrangement joins TRBV5-6 to TRBJ1-2; D gene unclear. V was trimmed by 1 base and J by 4 bases, leaving 14 bases between them. The CDR3 is 15 residues long. CDR1 and CDR2 (germline): SGHDT, YYEEEE.

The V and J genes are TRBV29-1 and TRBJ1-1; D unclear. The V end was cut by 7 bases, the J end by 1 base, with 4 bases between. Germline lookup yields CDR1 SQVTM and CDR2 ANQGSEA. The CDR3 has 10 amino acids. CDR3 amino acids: CSGRNTEAFF. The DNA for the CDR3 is TGCAGCGGGAGGAACACTGAAGCTTTCTTT.

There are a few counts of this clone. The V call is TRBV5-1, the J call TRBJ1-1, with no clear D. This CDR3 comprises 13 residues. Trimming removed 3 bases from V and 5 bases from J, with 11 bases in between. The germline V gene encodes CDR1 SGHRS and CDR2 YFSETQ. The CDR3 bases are TGCGCCAGCAGCTGGGGAGTAAGGACTGAAGCTTTCTTT. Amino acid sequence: CASSWGVRTEAFF. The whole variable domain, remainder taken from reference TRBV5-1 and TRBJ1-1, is KAGVTQTPRYLIKTRGQQVTLSCSPISGHRSVSWYQQTPGQGLQFLFEYFSETQRNKGNFPGRFSGRQFSNSRSEMNVSTLELGDSALYLCASSWGVRTEAFFGQGTRLTVV.

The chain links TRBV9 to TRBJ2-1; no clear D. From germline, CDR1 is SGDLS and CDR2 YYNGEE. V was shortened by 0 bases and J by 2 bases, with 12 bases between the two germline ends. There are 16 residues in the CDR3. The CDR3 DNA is TGTGCCAGCAGCGTAGTCTCAGGACGAACCTACAATGAGCAGTTCTTC. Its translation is CASSVVSGRTYNEQFF.

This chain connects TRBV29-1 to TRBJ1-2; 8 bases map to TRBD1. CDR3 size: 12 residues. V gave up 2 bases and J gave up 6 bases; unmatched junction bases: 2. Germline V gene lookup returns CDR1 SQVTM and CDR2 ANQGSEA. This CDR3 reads CSVEPTGDGYTF. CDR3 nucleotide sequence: TGCAGCGTTGAACCGACAGGGGATGGCTACACCTTC.

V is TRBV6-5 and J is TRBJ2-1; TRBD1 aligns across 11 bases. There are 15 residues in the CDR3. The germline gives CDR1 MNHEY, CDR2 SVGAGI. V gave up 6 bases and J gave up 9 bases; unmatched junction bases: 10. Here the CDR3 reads CASRSGTGGWSEQFF. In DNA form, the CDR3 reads TGTGCCAGCAGATCCGGGACAGGGGGTTGGAGTGAGCAGTTCTTC.